This T cell receptor (beta chain) was captured by sequencing in a study of monozygotic twins with cystic fibrosis. Across the whole study: Libraries were built from roughly 2.8 micrograms of fragmented DNA using about 15 PCR cycles.

TCRdb keeps only in-frame clones here, not all; method: immunoSEQ multiplex PCR. The sample has approximately 14,000 clones; about 98% are singletons. The study's findings and limits: Median Simpson clonality of roughly 0.0093 suggested naive T cells predominated. Shared CDR3 numbers were not associated with age, concordance or severity. Nucleotide-identical clonotype sharing was significantly higher within monozygotic CF twin pairs than between unrelated CF individuals.

The CDR3 is made up of 19 amino acids. The germline V gene encodes CDR1 SGHDT and CDR2 YYEEEE. J was trimmed by 0 bases and V by 0 bases; bases with no gene match: 10. As for this clone: Its antigen is not known.

Specimen: blood. This chain links TRBV5-6 with TRBJ1-5, with 9 bases matching TRBD1. This clonotype originated in a girl under 10 years old with cystic fibrosis. Here the CDR3 DNA reads TGTGCCAGCAGCTTGGGGGGCGGGACAGGGTACCATAGCAATCAGCCCCAGCATTTT. Translating it yields CASSLGGGTGYHSNQPQHF. The full variable domain, completed using reference TRBV5-6 and TRBJ1-5, is DAGVTQSPTHLIKTRGQQVTLRCSPKSGHDTVSWYQQALGQGPQFIFQYYEEEERQRGNFPDRFSGHQFPNYSSELNVNALLLGDSALYLCASSLGGGTGYHSNQPQHFGDGTRLSIL.